The present T cell receptor beta chain was sequenced within a study of T cells expressing NK-cell markers (dated by TCRdb to between 2020 and 2021). General notes on the study: In sorted CD3+CD56+NKG2C+, CD3+CD56+NKG2C- and CD3+CD56-NKG2C+ T-cell subsets from eight donors, TCR beta-chain repertoires were profiled. All eight donors whose samples were sequenced were randomly selected healthy volunteers, three of them men and five women. Among the eight sequenced donors, seven were HCMV-seropositive and one was HCMV-seronegative. Sequencing of the libraries produced 2 x 150 bp reads on Illumina HiSeq 2000/2500, MiSeq or NextSeq.

HCMV-specific IgG was detected in serum with a commercial ELISA kit to determine HCMV serostatus. Ficoll density gradient centrifugation was used to isolate peripheral blood mononuclear cells from blood. Sequencing was carried out with an Illumina HiSeq 2000. TCR beta cDNA libraries were made by 5'RACE template switching that added a universal primer site and unique molecular identifiers. cDNA synthesis was primed from the TCR beta constant segment and was followed by two successive PCR amplification steps. Under the source paper's analysis protocol: MIGEC handled demultiplexing of the reads and grouping by UMI, while MiTCR was used to assemble and quantify clonotypes. To exclude erroneous sequences, any TCR cDNA sequence not supported by at least two reads was discarded. The tcR package was used for downstream repertoire analysis, with clonotypes matched between fractions based on CDR3 nucleotide sequence plus V segment. Antigen specificity was annotated against VDJdb with VDJmatch, allowing one amino acid substitution in CDR3. The reads went through TCRdb reprocessing, and each CDR3 protein sequence gets one entry with no DNA. The V and J calls were determined by TCRdb, not by the authors. The table for this sample lists 200,000 to 300,000 distinct CDR3 sequences. Approximately 0.41% of the sample is taken by the ten largest.

With regard to this clonotype: Its antigen target is currently unknown.

Beyond this particular receptor, the publication reports: In several donors, the dominant CD3+CD56+NKG2C+ clonotypes were found to rank among the top 10 CD8+ clonotypes and to make up 1.0-7.0% of CD8+ T cells. Whether the expanded NKG2C-expressing T cell clones were specific for HCMV antigens remained unclear. Those dominant clonotypes were again the most abundant among CD3+CD56-NKG2C+ cells in a few donors, at roughly 25-65%.

Based on the germline V gene, the CDR1 and CDR2 sequences are SGHRS and YFSETQ. There are 15 amino acids in the CDR3, from cysteine to phenylalanine inclusive. The entry carries no DNA sequence. The specimen was blood T cells: a sorted CD56 or NKG2C T cell subset, CD4+ or CD8+ T cells, or bulk PBMC T cells (not recorded which). The receptor comes from a man younger than 30 in good health. Donor details come from another sample of the same person, matched by shared clones. Here the chain combines TRBV5-1 and TRBJ2-5; as DNA is missing, the TRBD1 call by TCRdb cannot be tested. The CDR3 reads CASSLAPGPQETQYF.